This T cell receptor (beta chain) was documented in a study of blood T cell repertoires in COVID-19. As for the study in general: COVID-19 samples from acute and convalescent phases originated in the United States, Italy and Spain. Nucleic acid was either cDNA or gDNA, and it came from T cells, B-cell-depleted T cells, or PBMCs.

Germline CDR1 and CDR2: SGHVS and FQNEAQ. The CDR3 totals 21 residues. V gave up 5 bases and J gave up 5 bases; unmatched junction bases: 21. The authors' processing: From reference gene primer amplification, estimates of nucleated cell counts were derived. The repertoire was sequenced with immunoSEQ multiplex PCR; TCRdb's copy has only in-frame clones and lacks some. V and J calls and clone size are copied from that table; D and trimming were computed from the DNA. The sample has over 70,000 clones, 80% seen once. Sequencing input: peripheral blood. The sequence was obtained from a man aged 65 to 85 who had recovered from COVID-19. The chain has TRBV7-8 and TRBJ2-1, with 13 bases that match TRBD2. This CDR3 is CASSPQGPTSGRLRVNNEQFF. Here the CDR3 DNA reads TGTGCCAGCAGCCCCCAGGGTCCGACTAGCGGGAGGCTCCGAGTTAACAATGAGCAGTTCTTC.